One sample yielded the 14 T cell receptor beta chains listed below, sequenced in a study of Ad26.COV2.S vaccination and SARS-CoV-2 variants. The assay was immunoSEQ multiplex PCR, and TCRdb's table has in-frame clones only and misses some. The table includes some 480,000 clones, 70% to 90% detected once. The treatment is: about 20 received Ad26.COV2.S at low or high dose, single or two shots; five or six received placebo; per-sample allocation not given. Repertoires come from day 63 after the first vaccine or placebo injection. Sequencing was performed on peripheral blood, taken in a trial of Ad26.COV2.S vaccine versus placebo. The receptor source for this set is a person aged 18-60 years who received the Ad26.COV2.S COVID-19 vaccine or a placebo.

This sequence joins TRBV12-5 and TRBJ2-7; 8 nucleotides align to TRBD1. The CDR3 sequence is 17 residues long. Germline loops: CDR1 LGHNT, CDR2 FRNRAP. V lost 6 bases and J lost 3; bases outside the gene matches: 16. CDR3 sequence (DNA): TGTGCTAGTGGCCGCCTACCCCGGGCAGGGGGCTTCTACGAGCAGTACTTC. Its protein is CASGRLPRAGGFYEQYF.

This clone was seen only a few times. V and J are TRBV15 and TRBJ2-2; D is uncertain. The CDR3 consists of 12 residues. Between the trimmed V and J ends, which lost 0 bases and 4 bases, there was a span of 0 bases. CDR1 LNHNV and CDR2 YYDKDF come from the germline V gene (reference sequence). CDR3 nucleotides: TGTGCCACCAGCAGAGACACCGGGGAGCTGTTTTTT. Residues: CATSRDTGELFF.

Here the CDR3 reads CASTGTNLIAKNIQYF. CDR3 nucleotides: TGTGCCAGCACCGGGACAAATCTTATAGCCAAAAACATTCAGTACTTC. The chain employs TRBV5-8 and TRBJ2-4; weak D call: TRBD1 (6 bases). CDR3 length equals 16 residues. Germline assignment: CDR1 SGHTS and CDR2 YDEGEE. V gave up 6 bases and J gave up 0 bases, with 16 bases separating them.

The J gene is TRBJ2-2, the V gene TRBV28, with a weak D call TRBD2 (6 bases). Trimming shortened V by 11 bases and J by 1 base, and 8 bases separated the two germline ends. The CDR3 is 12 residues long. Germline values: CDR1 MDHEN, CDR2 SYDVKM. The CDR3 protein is CAGGRNTGELFF. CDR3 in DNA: TGTGCCGGAGGGAGGAACACCGGGGAGCTGTTTTTT.

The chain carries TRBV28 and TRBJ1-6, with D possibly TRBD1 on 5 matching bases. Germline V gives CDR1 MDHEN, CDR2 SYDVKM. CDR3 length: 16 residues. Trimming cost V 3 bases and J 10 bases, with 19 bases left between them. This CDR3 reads CASSLIGASYISPLHF. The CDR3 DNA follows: TGTGCCAGCAGTTTGATCGGGGCTTCTTATATATCACCCCTCCACTTT.

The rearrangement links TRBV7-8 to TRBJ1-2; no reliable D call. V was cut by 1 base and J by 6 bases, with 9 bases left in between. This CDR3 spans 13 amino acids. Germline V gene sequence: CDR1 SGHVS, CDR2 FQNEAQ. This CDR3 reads CASSLEAGHGYTF. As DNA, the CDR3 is TGTGCCAGCAGCTTAGAGGCTGGCCATGGCTACACCTTC.

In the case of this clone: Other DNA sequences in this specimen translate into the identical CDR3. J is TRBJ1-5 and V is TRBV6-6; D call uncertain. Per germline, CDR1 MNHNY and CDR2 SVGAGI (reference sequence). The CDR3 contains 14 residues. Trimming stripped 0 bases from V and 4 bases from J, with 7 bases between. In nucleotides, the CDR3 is TGTGCCAGCAGTTACTCGGGATCTAATCAGCCCCAGCATTTT. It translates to CASSYSGSNQPQHF.

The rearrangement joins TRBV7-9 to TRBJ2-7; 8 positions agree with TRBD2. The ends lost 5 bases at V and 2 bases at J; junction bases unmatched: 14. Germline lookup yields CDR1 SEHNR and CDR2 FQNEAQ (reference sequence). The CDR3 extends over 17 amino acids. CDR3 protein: CASSPRLAGGRAYEQYF. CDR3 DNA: TGTGCCAGCAGCCCCAGGTTGGCGGGAGGTAGGGCCTACGAGCAGTACTTC.

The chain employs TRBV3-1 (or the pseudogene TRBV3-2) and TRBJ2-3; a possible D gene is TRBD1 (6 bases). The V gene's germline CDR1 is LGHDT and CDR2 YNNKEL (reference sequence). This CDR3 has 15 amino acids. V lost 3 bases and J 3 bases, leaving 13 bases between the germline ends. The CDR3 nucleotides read TGTGCCAGCAGCCACAGGACAGACCCGACAGATACGCAGTATTTT. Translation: CASSHRTDPTDTQYF.

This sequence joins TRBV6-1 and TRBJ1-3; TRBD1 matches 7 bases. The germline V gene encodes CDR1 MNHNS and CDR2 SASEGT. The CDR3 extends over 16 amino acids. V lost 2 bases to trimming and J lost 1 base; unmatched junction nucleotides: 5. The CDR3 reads CASSESGTVSGNTIYF. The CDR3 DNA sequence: TGTGCCAGCAGTGAATCTGGGACAGTGTCTGGAAACACCATATATTTT.

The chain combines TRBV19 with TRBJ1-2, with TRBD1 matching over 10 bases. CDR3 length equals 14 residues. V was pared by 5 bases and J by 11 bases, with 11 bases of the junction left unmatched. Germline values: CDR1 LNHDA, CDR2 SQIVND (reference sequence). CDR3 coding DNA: TGTGCCAGTAGTCTTGACAGGGGGCACTTGGTTTACACCTTC. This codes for CASSLDRGHLVYTF.

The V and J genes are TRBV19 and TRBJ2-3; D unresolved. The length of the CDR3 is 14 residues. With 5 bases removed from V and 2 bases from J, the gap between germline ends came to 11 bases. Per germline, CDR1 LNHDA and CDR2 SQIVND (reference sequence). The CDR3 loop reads CASSLFANTDTQYF. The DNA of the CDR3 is TGTGCCAGTAGTTTGTTTGCCAACACAGATACGCAGTATTTT.

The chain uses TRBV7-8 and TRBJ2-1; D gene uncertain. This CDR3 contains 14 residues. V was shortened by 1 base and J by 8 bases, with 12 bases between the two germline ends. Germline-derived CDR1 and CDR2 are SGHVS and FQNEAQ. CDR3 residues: CASSLESIFDEQFF. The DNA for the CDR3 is TGTGCCAGCAGCTTAGAATCGATCTTCGATGAGCAGTTCTTC.

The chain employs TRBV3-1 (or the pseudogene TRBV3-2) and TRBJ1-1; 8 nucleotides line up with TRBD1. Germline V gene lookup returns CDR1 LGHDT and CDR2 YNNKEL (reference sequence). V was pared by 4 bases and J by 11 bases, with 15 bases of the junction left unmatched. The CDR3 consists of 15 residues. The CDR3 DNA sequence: TGTGCCAGCAGCCCCCTAGGACAGGGCAACCTTGGGGCTTTCTTT. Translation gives CASSPLGQGNLGAFF.